The rows below give T cell receptor beta chains drawn from one sample of a study of post-analysis software for immune sequencing data. MiXCR was run by TCRdb on the PCR reads, yielding one entry per CDR3 protein. The top ten clones hold 4% to 5% of a sample with about 770,000 distinct CDR3 sequences, approximately 44% of them seen once. Input material: blood. Source of these receptors: a girl between 5 and 17 years old with multiple sclerosis. Each CDR3 is given without its conserved first and last residue. Fields, in order: V gene, J gene, CDR3 protein.

V: TRBV5-1
J: TRBJ2-3
CDR3: ASSWGLAERGDTQY

V: TRBV9
J: TRBJ1-4
CDR3: ASSPTGSYEKLF

V: TRBV7-9
J: TRBJ2-5
CDR3: ASRLATSGRGGETQY

V: TRBV6-5
J: TRBJ1-1
CDR3: ASSYERSNTEAF

V: TRBV6-1
J: .
CDR3: ASSLGQHSSYEQY

V: TRBV25-1
J: TRBJ2-1
CDR3: ASSEGYRGRGNEQF

V: TRBV7-6
J: TRBJ2-1
CDR3: ASSLSRQIEDTANYNEQF

V: TRBV9
J: TRBJ2-1
CDR3: ASSVAGTAEEQF

V: TRBV29-1
J: TRBJ2-7
CDR3: SVGPGTTYKQY

V: TRBV2
J: TRBJ2-5
CDR3: ASSGLPGQEVKTETQY

V: TRBV11-2
J: TRBJ2-1
CDR3: ASSSSGPQQF

V: TRBV29-1
J: TRBJ2-7
CDR3: SVEREGPYEQY

V: TRBV6-5
J: TRBJ2-7
CDR3: ASSERRVGNEQY

V: TRBV5-6
J: TRBJ2-7
CDR3: ASSLAPAPAHYEQY

V: TRBV12-3/TRBV12-4
J: .
CDR3: ASSLPSQGMYEQY

V: TRBV20-1
J: TRBJ1-2
CDR3: SAKTGRHGYT

V: TRBV21-1
J: TRBJ2-1
CDR3: ASSETKDRPHNEQF

V: TRBV12-3/TRBV12-4
J: TRBJ2-7
CDR3: ASSPIHGVDEQY

V: TRBV27
J: TRBJ2-1
CDR3: ASSQTGNSYNEQF

V: TRBV15
J: TRBJ1-4
CDR3: ATSRLRGSTNEKLF

V: TRBV12-3/TRBV12-4
J: TRBJ2-3
CDR3: ASSFGWGVTDTQY

V: TRBV15
J: TRBJ2-3
CDR3: ATRPRAGDTQY

V: TRBV6-1
J: TRBJ2-1
CDR3: ASTPNRVNEQF

V: TRBV4-2
J: TRBJ2-1
CDR3: ASSQAGLINEQF

V: TRBV7-9
J: TRBJ2-1
CDR3: ASSLVKGAYNEQF

V: TRBV7-2
J: TRBJ1-1
CDR3: ASNGGSLMNTEAF

V: TRBV7-9
J: TRBJ1-2
CDR3: ASGRGGLANYGYT

V: TRBV7-9
J: TRBJ2-5
CDR3: ASSRSETRQALQETQY

V: TRBV21-1
J: .
CDR3: ASSKVLPPSVEYEQY

V: TRBV7-6
J: TRBJ2-7
CDR3: ASSSGRGGYEQY

V: TRBV28
J: TRBJ1-4
CDR3: ASSQAHSRKLF

V: TRBV6-5
J: TRBJ1-2
CDR3: ASSYSGTTGAGYT

V: TRBV12-3/TRBV12-4
J: TRBJ2-1
CDR3: ASSLVQALLGEQF

V: TRBV4-2
J: .
CDR3: ASSQGSTDVLVSEQY

V: TRBV10-3
J: TRBJ2-3
CDR3: AIKTGLAFSTDTQY

V: TRBV7-3
J: TRBJ1-5
CDR3: ASSFIQPRSIKQWPQH

V: TRBV5-1
J: TRBJ2-7
CDR3: ASSTGQFYEQY

V: TRBV7-6
J: TRBJ2-3
CDR3: ASSPQMVGANTDTQY

V: TRBV7-8
J: TRBJ1-5
CDR3: ASSLKGAGNQPQH

V: TRBV7-2
J: TRBJ2-7
CDR3: ASSLTGSTHYEQY

V: TRBV30
J: TRBJ2-7
CDR3: AGRRDYEQY

V: TRBV2
J: TRBJ2-7
CDR3: ASNRDRGYEQY

V: TRBV25-1
J: TRBJ1-2
CDR3: ASSETGTLVSDGYT

V: TRBV6-5
J: TRBJ2-5
CDR3: ASSYLRLAGDSQETQY

V: TRBV18
J: TRBJ2-7
CDR3: ASSPSPEGEQY

V: TRBV15
J: TRBJ2-1
CDR3: ATSFGTSLTLYNEQF

V: TRBV20-1
J: TRBJ2-3
CDR3: SAITPGPSNTQY

V: TRBV5-1
J: TRBJ1-2
CDR3: ASSLTGQANYGYT